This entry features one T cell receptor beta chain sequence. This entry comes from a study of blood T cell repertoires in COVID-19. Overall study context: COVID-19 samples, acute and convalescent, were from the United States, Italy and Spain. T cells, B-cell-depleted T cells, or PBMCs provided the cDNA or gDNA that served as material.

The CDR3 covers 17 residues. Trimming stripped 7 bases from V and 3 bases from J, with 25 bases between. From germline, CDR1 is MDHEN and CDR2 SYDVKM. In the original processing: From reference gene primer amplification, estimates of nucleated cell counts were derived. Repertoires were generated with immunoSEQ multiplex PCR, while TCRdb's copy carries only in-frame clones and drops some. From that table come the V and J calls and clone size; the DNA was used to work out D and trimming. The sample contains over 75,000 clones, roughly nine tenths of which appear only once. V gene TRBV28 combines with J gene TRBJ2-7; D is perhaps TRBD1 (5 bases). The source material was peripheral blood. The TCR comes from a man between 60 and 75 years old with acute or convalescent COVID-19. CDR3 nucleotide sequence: TGTGCCAGCAACCAAACCCCCAGGGCCCCTGGTCTCTACGAGCAGTACTTC. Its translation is CASNQTPRAPGLYEQYF.